This TCR beta chain was retrieved from a study of T-cell memory formation after mild COVID-19. Study overall: Clusters of TCRs were largely donor specific. Findings and caveats of the study: Day 15 to 85 contractors were CD4/CD8 balanced; later expanders leaned CD4+. Contracting CD4+ clones lay largely in CM and EM, with CD8+ ones residing in EMRA.

In its sample, this clonotype was seen a few times. The antigen remains undetermined. Germline CDR1 is MNHEY and CDR2 is SVGEGT. The CDR3 runs to 11 residues. V was trimmed by 10 bases and J by 8 bases, leaving 9 bases between them. TCRdb passed the 5' RACE reads through MiXCR, listing each CDR3 protein once. Of 300,000 to 400,000 distinct CDR3 sequences listed, roughly 14% are singletons. Sequencing used PBMCs or a T cell subset sorted from them (not recorded which). The chain carries TRBV6-2 or TRBV6-3 and TRBJ1-6; D is unclear. The TCR was taken from a man aged 18 to 35 who had mild COVID-19 (a few samples of this study predate the infection). Cell type and time point are not known. CDR3 nucleotides: TGTGCCACCGGTCCAGATTCACCCCTCCACTTT. Translation gives CATGPDSPLHF.